A single sample gave rise to the 4 T cell receptor beta chains below, sequenced in a study of CD4 T cells in relation to SARS-CoV-2 and coronaviruses. No cognate antigen is known for these TCRs. CD4+ T cells from unexposed donors were obtained before the COVID-19 pandemic (2011-2018). The cells were cultured for approximately ten days before CD4+ T cells were isolated. This table comes from immunoSEQ multiplex PCR, and its TCRdb copy is limited to in-frame clones, with some not included. The table has about 15,000 clones, about 78% seen once. Sample: CD4+ T cells from PBMCs, cultured in vitro. Every receptor here comes from a human donor in good health.

J is TRBJ2-4 and V is TRBV27; 8 nucleotides agree with TRBD1. This CDR3 comprises 13 residues. With V trimmed by 10 bases and J by 4 bases, 6 bases remained unmatched. Germline V gene lookup returns CDR1 MNHEY and CDR2 SMNVEV (reference sequence). CDR3 amino acids: CAKQQGGKNIQYF. CDR3 nucleotide sequence: TGTGCCAAACAACAGGGGGGAAAAAACATTCAGTACTTC.

The chain links TRBV6-5 to TRBJ1-2, with D possibly matching TRBD1 (5 bases). This CDR3 is built from 13 residues. The germline gives CDR1 MNHEY, CDR2 SVGAGI. The V gene lost 8 bases and the J gene lost 6 bases, with 16 bases spanning the gap. The CDR3 region has the DNA TGTGCCAGCTCCCGGGACGGGCAGGATGGCTACACCTTC. Protein product: CASSRDGQDGYTF.

The V call is TRBV7-3, the J call TRBJ2-3; D possibly corresponds to TRBD2 (6 bases). V lost 5 bases to trimming and J lost 7 bases, with 13 bases between them. This CDR3 is 13 amino acids long. Germline CDR1 SGHTA, CDR2 FQGTGA. The CDR3 bases are TGTGCCAGCAGCGGGGGGTTCGGGTATACGCAGTATTTT. As protein: CASSGGFGYTQYF.

CDR3 region: CASSVKGGLLYEQYF. DNA for the CDR3: TGCGCCAGCAGCGTTAAAGGGGGCCTTCTCTACGAGCAGTACTTC. The rearrangement links TRBV5-1 to TRBJ2-7; 7 positions agree with TRBD1. This CDR3 has 15 amino acids. V shed 4 bases, J shed 3 bases, and the junction held 10 bases outside the gene matches. The V gene's germline CDR1 is SGHRS and CDR2 YFSETQ.